This T cell receptor (beta chain) was identified in a study of T cell repertoires in cytomegalovirus infection. Study summary: The authors used CMV epitopes that were HLA-C-restricted (recently identified) and HLA-B-restricted (well studied). Both CMV infection and a matching HLA type were indicated by public TCR beta signatures.

A remark on this clonotype: Its antigen is not known.

This CDR3 comprises 12 residues. CDR1 MNHNS and CDR2 SASEGT come from the germline V gene. V dropped 6 bases and J dropped 5 bases, with 8 bases sitting between them. In TCRdb, the reads were re-called with MiXCR into one record per CDR3 protein. The sample gives around 430,000 distinct CDR3 sequences, about 42% of which show up once; just under 45% is in the top ten. The rearrangement links TRBV6-1 to TRBJ1-5; D perhaps matches TRBD1 (6 bases). The sample here was cultured PBMCs, taken from culture after CMV antigen stimulation. The receptor's source is a human donor in good health (CMV status not recorded). Some clones in this sample may be carry-over from other donors' samples. CDR3 coding DNA: TGTGCCAGCAGGACAGGTTATCAGCCCCAGCATTTT. Translation gives CASRTGYQPQHF.